The clone carrying this T cell receptor (beta chain) was counted a few times. CDR3 size: 15 residues. Germline V gives CDR1 LGHDT, CDR2 YNNKEL (reference sequence). The junction had 5 bases not matched to a gene; V was cut back by 0 bases and J by 3 bases. Method: immunoSEQ multiplex PCR; TCRdb's copy keeps in-frame clones and lacks some. The sample contains more than 110,000 clones, just over 85% of which appear only once. Cohorts were assigned according to the clinical history that participants reported. This sample is part of a study of blood T cell repertoires in COVID-19. On the study more broadly: Researchers got acute and convalescent COVID-19 samples from the United States, Italy and Spain. PBMCs, B-cell-depleted T cells, or T cells were the source of the cDNA or gDNA that made up the material.

The TCR originated in a man aged 50-60 years who had recovered from COVID-19. The chain links TRBV3-1 (or the pseudogene TRBV3-2) to TRBJ2-7; 7 nucleotides align to TRBD1. Sample: PBMCs or T cells enriched from blood (not recorded which). The CDR3 here is CASSQEGTASYEQYF. As DNA, the CDR3 is TGTGCCAGCAGCCAAGAGGGGACAGCAAGCTACGAGCAGTACTTC.